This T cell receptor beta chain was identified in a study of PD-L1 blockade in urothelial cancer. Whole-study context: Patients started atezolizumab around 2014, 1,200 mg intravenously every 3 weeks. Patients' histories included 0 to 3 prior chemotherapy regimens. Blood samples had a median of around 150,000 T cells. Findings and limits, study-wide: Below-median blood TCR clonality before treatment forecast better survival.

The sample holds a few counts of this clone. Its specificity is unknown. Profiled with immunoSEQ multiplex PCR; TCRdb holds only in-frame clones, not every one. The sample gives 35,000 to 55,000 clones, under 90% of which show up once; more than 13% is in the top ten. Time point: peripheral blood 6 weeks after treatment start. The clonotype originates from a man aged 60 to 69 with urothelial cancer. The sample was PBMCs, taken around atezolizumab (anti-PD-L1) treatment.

The CDR3 protein is CASSPGGETGLNEKLFF. The CDR3 bases are TGTGCCAGCAGCCCAGGAGGGGAGACGGGGCTTAATGAAAAACTGTTTTTT. V gene TRBV5-4 combines with J gene TRBJ1-4; the D gene is possibly TRBD1 (5 bases). The V gene lost 4 bases and the J gene lost 4 bases, with 20 bases spanning the gap. The CDR3 covers 17 residues. Germline CDR1 and CDR2: SGHNT and YYREEE (reference sequence).